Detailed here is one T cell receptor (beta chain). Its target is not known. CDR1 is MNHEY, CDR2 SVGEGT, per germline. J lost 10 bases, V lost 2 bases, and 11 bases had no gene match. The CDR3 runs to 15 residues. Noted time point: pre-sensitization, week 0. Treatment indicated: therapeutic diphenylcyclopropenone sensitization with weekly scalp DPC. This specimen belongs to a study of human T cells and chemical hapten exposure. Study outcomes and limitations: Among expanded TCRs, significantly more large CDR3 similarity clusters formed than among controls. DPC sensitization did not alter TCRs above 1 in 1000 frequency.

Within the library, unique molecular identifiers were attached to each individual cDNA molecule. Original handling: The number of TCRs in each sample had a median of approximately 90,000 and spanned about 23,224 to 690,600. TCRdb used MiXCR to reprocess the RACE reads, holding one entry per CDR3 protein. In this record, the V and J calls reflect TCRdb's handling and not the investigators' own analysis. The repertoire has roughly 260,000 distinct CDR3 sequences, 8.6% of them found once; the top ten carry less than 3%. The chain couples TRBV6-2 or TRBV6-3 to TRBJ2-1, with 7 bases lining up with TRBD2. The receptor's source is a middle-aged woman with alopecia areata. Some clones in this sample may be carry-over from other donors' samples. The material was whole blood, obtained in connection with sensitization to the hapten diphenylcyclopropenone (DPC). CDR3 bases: TGTGCCAGCAGTTACCCGACGGGACTACGCTTAGAGCAGTTCTTC. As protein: CASSYPTGLRLEQFF.